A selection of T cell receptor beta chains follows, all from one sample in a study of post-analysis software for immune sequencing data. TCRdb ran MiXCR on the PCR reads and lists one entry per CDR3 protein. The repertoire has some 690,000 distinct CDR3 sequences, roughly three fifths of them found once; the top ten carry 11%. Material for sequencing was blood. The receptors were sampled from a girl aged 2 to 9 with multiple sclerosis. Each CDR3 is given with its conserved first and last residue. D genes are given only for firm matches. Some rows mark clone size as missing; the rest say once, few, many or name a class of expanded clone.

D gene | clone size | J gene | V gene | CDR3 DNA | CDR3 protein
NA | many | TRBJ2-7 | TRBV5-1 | TGTGCCAGCAGTTTAGAGGGCTACGAGCAGTACTTC | CASSLEGYEQYF
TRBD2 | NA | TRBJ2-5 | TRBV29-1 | TGCAGCGTTGAAGATTGGGCGGGGGGCGAAGAGACCCAGTACTTC | CSVEDWAGGEETQYF
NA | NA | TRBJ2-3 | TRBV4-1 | TGCGCCAGCAGCCAATTTATCACGACAGATACGCAGTATTTT | CASSQFITTDTQYF
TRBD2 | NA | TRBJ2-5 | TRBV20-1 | TGCAGTGTTACTATAGCGGGGGCGGGGACCCAGTACTTC | CSVTIAGAGTQYF
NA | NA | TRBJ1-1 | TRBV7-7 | TGTGCCAGCAGCCCTGCGGGGATGAACACTGGAGCTTTCTTT | CASSPAGMNTGAFF
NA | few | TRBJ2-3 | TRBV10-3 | TGTGCCATCACAACCGGGAGTCATAGCACAGATACGCAGTATTTT | CAITTGSHSTDTQYF
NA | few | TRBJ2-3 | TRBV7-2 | TGTGCCAGCAGCATAGGAAGTAGCGGAACGCAGTATTTT | CASSIGSSGTQYF
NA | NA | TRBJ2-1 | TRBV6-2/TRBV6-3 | TGTGCCAGCATTGAGGGGGGTCCGGGTGAGCAGTTCTTC | CASIEGGPGEQFF
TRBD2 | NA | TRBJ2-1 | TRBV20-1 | TGCAGTGTTTCGGGAGGGACGGGAAGCTCCTACAATGAGCAGTTCTTC | CSVSGGTGSSYNEQFF
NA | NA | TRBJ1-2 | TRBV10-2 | TGCGCCAGCAGGGACATAGTCTATGGCTACACCTTC | CASRDIVYGYTF
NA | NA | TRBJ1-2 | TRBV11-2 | TGTGCCAGCAGCTTAGAGGGGCCGGGACGGCGGTTGGACTATGGCTACACCTTC | CASSLEGPGRRLDYGYTF
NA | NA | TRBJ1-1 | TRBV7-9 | TGTGCCAGCAGCGGGGGGGGACCGGGAAGCACTGAAGCTTTCTTT | CASSGGGPGSTEAFF
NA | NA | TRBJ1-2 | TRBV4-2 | TGTGCCAGCAGCCGATGGCTGGAATGGAACAGGGCGGAAGGCTACACCTTC | CASSRWLEWNRAEGYTF